The rows below give T cell receptor beta chains drawn from one sample of a study of radiation and T cells in renal cell carcinoma. Repertoires were generated with immunoSEQ multiplex PCR, while TCRdb's copy carries only in-frame clones and drops some. There are tens of thousands of clones in the sample; approximately 83% occur only once, and roughly 20% lies in the top ten. Sequenced here: blood, sampled from a patient whose treatment included radiotherapy and nephrectomy. The origin of the receptors is a woman aged 45-65 years with renal cell carcinoma. CDR3s include the opening cysteine and the closing phenylalanine or tryptophan. D genes are given only for firm matches. Clone size appears in some rows only: once, few, many, or a class for an expanded clone.

D: TRBD1
J: TRBJ1-2
V: TRBV19
size: .
CDR3: CASSGTGVLGGYTF
DNA: TGTGCCAGTAGCGGGACAGGTGTTCTGGGCGGCTACACCTTC

D: .
J: TRBJ2-5
V: TRBV4-3
size: .
CDR3: CASSRSVQETQYF
DNA: TGCGCCAGCAGCCGGTCTGTCCAAGAGACCCAGTACTTC

D: .
J: TRBJ2-5
V: TRBV19
size: .
CDR3: CASSDQGPQETQYF
DNA: TGTGCCAGTAGTGACCAGGGGCCTCAAGAGACCCAGTACTTC

D: .
J: TRBJ1-3
V: TRBV7-2
size: .
CDR3: CASSAFSGNTIYF
DNA: TGTGCCAGCAGCGCTTTCTCTGGAAACACCATATATTTT

D: TRBD1
J: TRBJ1-4
V: TRBV5-1
size: .
CDR3: CASSLESQGAGEKLFF
DNA: TGCGCCAGCAGCTTGGAATCTCAGGGGGCGGGTGAAAAACTGTTTTTT

D: TRBD2
J: TRBJ2-1
V: TRBV6-1
size: .
CDR3: CASSPLAGGEFF
DNA: TGTGCCAGCAGTCCCCTAGCGGGCGGGGAGTTCTTC

D: .
J: TRBJ2-5
V: TRBV5-6
size: .
CDR3: CASSLILSLTQYF
DNA: TGTGCCAGCAGCCTGATCCTATCTTTGACCCAGTACTTC

D: .
J: TRBJ1-1
V: TRBV10-1
size: medium-sized
CDR3: CASSERGPTEAFF
DNA: TGCGCCAGCAGTGAGAGGGGTCCCACTGAAGCTTTCTTT

D: .
J: TRBJ2-5
V: TRBV7-2
size: .
CDR3: CASSLDLPTSQETQYF
DNA: TGTGCCAGCAGCTTAGATCTGCCAACGAGCCAAGAGACCCAGTACTTC

D: .
J: TRBJ1-2
V: TRBV2
size: few
CDR3: CASSERQGPGYTF
DNA: TGTGCCAGCAGTGAAAGGCAGGGCCCTGGCTACACCTTC

D: .
J: TRBJ2-7
V: TRBV9
size: .
CDR3: CASSGQAGSDEQYF
DNA: TGTGCCAGCAGCGGACAGGCGGGGTCCGACGAGCAGTACTTC

D: .
J: TRBJ1-5
V: TRBV4-3
size: few
CDR3: CASSQDISMSSQPQHF
DNA: TGCGCCAGCAGCCAAGATATCAGTATGTCCAGCCAGCCCCAGCATTTT

D: TRBD1
J: TRBJ2-2
V: TRBV18
size: .
CDR3: CASSLRDRDTGELFF
DNA: TGTGCCAGCTCCCTTCGGGACAGGGACACCGGGGAGCTGTTTTTT

D: TRBD2
J: TRBJ2-7
V: TRBV7-2
size: .
CDR3: CASSQTSGRYEQYF
DNA: TGTGCCAGCAGCCAGACTAGCGGGAGGTACGAGCAGTACTTC